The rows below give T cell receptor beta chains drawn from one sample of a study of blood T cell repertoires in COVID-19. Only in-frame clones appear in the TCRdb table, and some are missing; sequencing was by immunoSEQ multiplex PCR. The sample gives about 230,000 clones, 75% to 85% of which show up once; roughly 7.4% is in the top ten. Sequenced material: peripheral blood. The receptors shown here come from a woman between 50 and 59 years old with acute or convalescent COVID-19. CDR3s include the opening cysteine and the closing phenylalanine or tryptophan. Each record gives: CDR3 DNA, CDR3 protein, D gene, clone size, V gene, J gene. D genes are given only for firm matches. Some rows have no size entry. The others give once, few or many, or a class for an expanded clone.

DNA: TGTGCCAGCAGTCCCTTAACAGGGGGTATTACTGAAGCTTTCTTT
CDR3: CASSPLTGGITEAFF
D: TRBD1
size: .
V: TRBV6-5
J: TRBJ1-1

DNA: TGTGCCAGCTCACTGATGATGGTGAGCTCCTACAATGAGCAGTTCTTC
CDR3: CASSLMMVSSYNEQFF
D: .
size: .
V: TRBV18
J: TRBJ2-1

DNA: TGTGCCAGTAGTTTCCCCAGGGGGCAACGTGGAAATGAGCAGTTCTTC
CDR3: CASSFPRGQRGNEQFF
D: TRBD1
size: .
V: TRBV19
J: TRBJ2-1

DNA: TGTGCCAGCAGTGAGCGGGGGGTCACAGATACGCAGTATTTT
CDR3: CASSERGVTDTQYF
D: TRBD2
size: many
V: TRBV27
J: TRBJ2-3

DNA: TGTGCCAGCAGACCTAGCGGGGGTTACAATGAGCAGTTCTTC
CDR3: CASRPSGGYNEQFF
D: TRBD2
size: .
V: TRBV5-4
J: TRBJ2-1

DNA: TGTGCCAGCAGCCGAGGGAACAGGGGAGGAGCCAGTTCACCCCTCCACTTT
CDR3: CASSRGNRGGASSPLHF
D: TRBD1
size: .
V: TRBV28
J: TRBJ1-6

DNA: TGCGCCAGCAGCTCCGGGACAGGGGATGAAAAACTGTTTTTT
CDR3: CASSSGTGDEKLFF
D: TRBD1
size: .
V: TRBV5-1
J: TRBJ1-4

DNA: TGTGCCAGCAGTTACAGCGAAAAACTGTTTTTT
CDR3: CASSYSEKLFF
D: .
size: .
V: TRBV6-2/TRBV6-3
J: TRBJ1-4

DNA: TGTGCCAGTAGTCTTTCCGGGCCTCTCCGGAGGAGGGTCTCTGGCTACACCTTC
CDR3: CASSLSGPLRRRVSGYTF
D: .
size: .
V: TRBV19
J: TRBJ1-2

DNA: TGTGCCATCAGTGATCCGATCGCTACCTATAATTCACCCCTCCACTTT
CDR3: CAISDPIATYNSPLHF
D: .
size: .
V: TRBV10-3
J: TRBJ1-6

DNA: TGTGCCAGCAGTTCGACCGGGACAAACTACGAGCAGTACTTC
CDR3: CASSSTGTNYEQYF
D: .
size: .
V: TRBV28
J: TRBJ2-7

DNA: TGTGCCAGCACCGGACAGGGAATGGCTAACTATGGCTACACCTTC
CDR3: CASTGQGMANYGYTF
D: TRBD1
size: .
V: TRBV6-5
J: TRBJ1-2

DNA: TGTGCCAGCAGCTCCAGTAACCGGGGGGCAGGCGGCTACACCTTC
CDR3: CASSSSNRGAGGYTF
D: .
size: once
V: TRBV7-9
J: TRBJ1-2

DNA: TGTGCCAGTAGTATCATACAGGGGGGCAATCAGCCCCAGCATTTT
CDR3: CASSIIQGGNQPQHF
D: TRBD1
size: .
V: TRBV19
J: TRBJ1-5

DNA: TGTGCCAGCAGTTACCCCACGGGACAGGGGGAGGTGGGCAATCAGCCCCAGCATTTT
CDR3: CASSYPTGQGEVGNQPQHF
D: TRBD1
size: .
V: TRBV27
J: TRBJ1-5

DNA: TGTGCTAGCAGCTTAGACAGAGAGACCCAGTACTTC
CDR3: CASSLDRETQYF
D: .
size: .
V: TRBV7-7
J: TRBJ2-5

DNA: TGTGCCAGCAGCTTAGTTTCGGACTATGGCTACACCTTC
CDR3: CASSLVSDYGYTF
D: .
size: .
V: TRBV7-2
J: TRBJ1-2

DNA: TGTGCCAGCAGTTCCCTAGTTACAAAGTCAGATACGCAGTATTTT
CDR3: CASSSLVTKSDTQYF
D: .
size: .
V: TRBV28
J: TRBJ2-3

DNA: TGTGCCAGCAGCTTCCCGGGACAGTTCACAGAGACGCAGTATTTT
CDR3: CASSFPGQFTETQYF
D: TRBD1
size: .
V: TRBV5-4
J: TRBJ2-3

DNA: TGCAGCGTTGAACCACGACTAGCGGGAGGGAATGAGCAGTTCTTC
CDR3: CSVEPRLAGGNEQFF
D: TRBD2
size: .
V: TRBV29-1
J: TRBJ2-1

DNA: TGTGCCAGCAGCCCGCGGACAGGGGTAGGCAATGAGCAGTTCTTC
CDR3: CASSPRTGVGNEQFF
D: TRBD1
size: .
V: TRBV3-1/TRBV3-2
J: TRBJ2-1

DNA: TGTGCCAGCAGTTACGATCCAGGGAAGGTCGAGCAGTACTTC
CDR3: CASSYDPGKVEQYF
D: .
size: .
V: TRBV6-5
J: TRBJ2-7

DNA: TGTGCCAGCAGCAGCCTTAGCGTGGCCTACGAGCAGTACTTC
CDR3: CASSSLSVAYEQYF
D: .
size: .
V: TRBV7-9
J: TRBJ2-7

DNA: TGTGCCAGCAGCCTAGCGGGTAGCACAGATACGCAGTATTTT
CDR3: CASSLAGSTDTQYF
D: TRBD2
size: .
V: TRBV3-1/TRBV3-2
J: TRBJ2-3

DNA: TGTGCCAGTACCATAACAGGGGAAGATACGCAGTATTTT
CDR3: CASTITGEDTQYF
D: TRBD1
size: .
V: TRBV19
J: TRBJ2-3

DNA: TGTGCCAGCAGCCAAAACCCGACAGCGAACACTGAAGCTTTCTTT
CDR3: CASSQNPTANTEAFF
D: .
size: .
V: TRBV14
J: TRBJ1-1